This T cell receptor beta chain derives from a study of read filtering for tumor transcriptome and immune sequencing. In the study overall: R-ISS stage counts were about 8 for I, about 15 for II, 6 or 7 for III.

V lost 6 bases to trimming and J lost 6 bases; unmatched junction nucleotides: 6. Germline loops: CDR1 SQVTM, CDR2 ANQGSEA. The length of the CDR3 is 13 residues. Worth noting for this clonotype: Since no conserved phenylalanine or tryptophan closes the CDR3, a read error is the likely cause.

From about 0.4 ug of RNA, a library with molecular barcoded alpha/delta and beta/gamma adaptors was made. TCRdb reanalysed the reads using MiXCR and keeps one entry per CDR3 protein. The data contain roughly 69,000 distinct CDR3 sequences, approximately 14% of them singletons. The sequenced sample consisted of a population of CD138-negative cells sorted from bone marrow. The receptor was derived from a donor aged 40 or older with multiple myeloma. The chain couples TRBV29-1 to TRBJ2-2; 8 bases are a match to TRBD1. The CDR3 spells CSVDRGVPGELFY. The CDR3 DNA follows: TGCAGCGTCGACAGGGGAGTGCCCGGGGAGCTGTTTTAT.